The next 21 T cell receptor beta chains were all read from a single sample in a study of cytomegalovirus exposure and HLA in healthy donors. The study ran its PCR with 60 Vbeta and 13 Jbeta primers. Clones were read by immunoSEQ multiplex PCR, and TCRdb kept only the in-frame ones, dropping some. The sample carries about 280,000 clones, 70% to 90% recorded once. Sequencing was done on a sample of PBMCs. The receptors were sampled from a woman between 18 and 29 years old in good health and CMV-seronegative.

This rearrangement joins TRBV14 to TRBJ1-2; 9 bases line up with TRBD1. CDR1 is SGHDN and CDR2 is FVKESK in the germline V gene. Trimming took 0 bases from V and 4 from J; bases not matched to a gene: 15. The CDR3 totals 19 residues. CDR3 loop: CASSQELAGTGPYVYGYTF. The CDR3 DNA reads TGTGCCAGCAGCCAAGAGTTGGCGGGGACAGGGCCATACGTCTATGGCTACACCTTC.

V gene TRBV7-2 combines with J gene TRBJ2-7; the D is unclear. The CDR3 runs 11 residues. Deletions cut 5 bases from V and 5 bases from J, with 7 bases between. Germline V CDR1 and CDR2: SGHTA, FQGNSA. The CDR3 DNA reads as TGTGCCAGCAGCCCTAACCACGAGCAGTACTTC. Translated, it gives CASSPNHEQYF.

For the CDR3, the DNA is TGTGCCAGCAGTGCTCCCCTGGACAGCGGAGTCTACAATGAGCAGTTCTTC. Residues: CASSAPLDSGVYNEQFF. The chain employs TRBV6-1 and TRBJ2-1, with D maybe TRBD1 (6 bases). V was shortened by 4 bases and J by 3 bases, with 19 bases between the two germline ends. The CDR3 contains 17 residues. Per the germline V gene, CDR1 is MNHNS and CDR2 is SASEGT.

The chain combines TRBV6-6 with TRBJ2-7; 12 bases line up with TRBD2. Germline V gene sequence: CDR1 MNHNY, CDR2 SVGAGI (reference sequence). The ends lost 6 bases at V and 0 bases at J; junction bases unmatched: 6. CDR3 length: 16 residues. The CDR3 DNA sequence: TGTGCCAGCAGAAGGACTAGCGGGGTTAGCTCCTACGAGCAGTACTTC. Its translation is CASRRTSGVSSYEQYF.

This chain joins TRBV7-9 and TRBJ2-2; D is possibly TRBD1 (6 bases). Trimming left V 7 bases short and J 5 bases short, with 17 bases between. The CDR3 loop spans 15 amino acids. Per germline, CDR1 SEHNR and CDR2 FQNEAQ (reference sequence). CDR3 DNA: TGTGCCAGCAACTTCGATAGGGGGTGGACCGGGGAGCTGTTTTTT. It specifies CASNFDRGWTGELFF. Combining the CDR3 with reference TRBV7-9 and TRBJ2-2 gives the whole variable domain DTGVSQNPRHKITKRGQNVTFRCDPISEHNRLYWYRQTLGQGPEFLTYFQNEAQLEKSRLLSDRFSAERPKGSFSTLEIQRTEQGDSAMYLCASNFDRGWTGELFFGEGSRLTVL.

The chain uses TRBV4-1 and TRBJ2-7; 9 nucleotides line up with TRBD1. The CDR3 spans 15 residues. V dropped 3 bases and J dropped 3; count of bases not matched to a gene: 6. Germline values: CDR1 MGHRA, CDR2 YSYEKL. The CDR3 DNA reads TGCGCCAGCAGCCAGTGGGACAGGGAAAACTACGAGCAGTACTTC. It specifies CASSQWDRENYEQYF.

The genes are TRBV6-1 and TRBJ2-7; 8 positions agree with TRBD2. CDR1 is MNHNS, CDR2 SASEGT, per germline. The CDR3 has 15 residues. V gave up 8 bases and J gave up 8 bases; unmatched junction bases: 17. CDR3 amino acids: CASSPRGGFGVKQYF. The CDR3 DNA follows: TGTGCCAGCTCCCCCCGGGGGGGCTTCGGTGTCAAGCAGTACTTC.

In DNA form, the CDR3 reads TGTGCCAGCAGTGACCCCGGACAGGGGAGGAATGAGCAGTTCTTC. Encoded protein: CASSDPGQGRNEQFF. The rearrangement links TRBV25-1 to TRBJ2-1; 9 positions agree with TRBD1. V dropped 3 bases and J dropped 7; count of bases not matched to a gene: 7. The CDR3 totals 15 residues. CDR1 MGHDK and CDR2 SYGVNS come from the germline V gene.

Here the CDR3 reads CASSGRDRNYGYTF. The CDR3 DNA reads as TGTGCCAGCAGCGGCCGGGACAGGAACTATGGCTACACCTTC. The V gene is TRBV9, the J gene TRBJ1-2; 8 bases align to TRBD1. The CDR3 has 14 amino acids. Losses at the gene ends were 3 bases for V and 2 bases for J; bases not matched to a gene: 3. CDR1 is SGDLS, CDR2 YYNGEE, per germline.

This sequence joins TRBV5-1 and TRBJ1-4; D unresolved. The CDR3 extends over 14 amino acids. Trimming shortened V by 4 bases and J by 0 bases, and 7 bases separated the two germline ends. Germline assignment: CDR1 SGHRS and CDR2 YFSETQ. CDR3 region: CASSPQATNEKLFF. The CDR3 nucleotides read TGCGCCAGCAGCCCCCAGGCAACTAATGAAAAACTGTTTTTT.

A remark on this clone: Germline is not matched at one junction end, which may reflect a read error. The chain couples TRBV27 to TRBJ2-7, with 10 bases that match TRBD2. From germline, CDR1 is MNHEY and CDR2 SMNVEV (reference sequence). CDR3 length: 15 residues. The CDR3 reads CASSGLAGGSYEQCF. The CDR3 DNA follows: TGTGCCAGCAGTGGGTTAGCGGGGGGCTCCTACGAGCAGTGCTTC.

The gene calls are TRBV4-2 and TRBJ2-1; TRBD2 matches at 14 bases. J lost 5 bases, V lost 4 bases, and 1 base had no gene match. Germline assignment: CDR1 LGHNA and CDR2 YNFKEQ. The length of the CDR3 is 15 residues. CDR3 residues: CASSPGLAGDNEQFF. CDR3 sequence (DNA): TGTGCCAGCAGCCCGGGACTAGCGGGAGACAATGAGCAGTTCTTC.

The CDR3 DNA reads as TGTGCCAGTAGTTTTACAGCCTTGAACACTGAAGCTTTCTTT. It is translated as CASSFTALNTEAFF. The rearrangement joins TRBV19 to TRBJ1-1, with D unresolved. With 5 bases removed from V and 0 bases from J, the gap between germline ends came to 10 bases. In germline, CDR1 is LNHDA, CDR2 SQIVND (reference sequence). CDR3 size: 14 residues.

The V and J genes are TRBV19 and TRBJ1-6, with 7 bases lining up with TRBD1. From germline, CDR1 is LNHDA and CDR2 SQIVND (reference sequence). The J segment lost 8 bases and the V segment lost 3 bases, leaving 4 bases of the junction unmatched. The CDR3 is 14 residues long. The CDR3, as DNA: TGTGCCAGTAGTATGACAGGGATCGATTCACCCCTCCACTTT. Amino acid sequence: CASSMTGIDSPLHF.

This clone appeared a few times. This chain connects TRBV5-4 to TRBJ2-7; D is undetermined. Germline V gene sequence: CDR1 SGHNT, CDR2 YYREEE (reference sequence). The CDR3 loop spans 14 amino acids. Trimming cost V 0 bases and J 1 base, with 8 bases left between them. CDR3 nucleotides: TGTGCCAGCAGCTTGGGGCCGATATCCTACGAGCAGTACTTC. Its protein product is CASSLGPISYEQYF.

As regards this clone: Other DNA sequences in this sample translate to the same CDR3. Here the CDR3 reads CASSSGQGNTEAFF. The DNA for the CDR3 is TGTGCCAGCAGCTCAGGACAGGGCAACACTGAAGCTTTCTTT. The chain has TRBV6-5 and TRBJ1-1; 8 bases are shared with TRBD1. The CDR3 spans 14 residues. Germline trimming cut 6 bases from V and 2 bases from J; bases unmatched to any gene: 5. Germline V gene lookup returns CDR1 MNHEY and CDR2 SVGAGI.

This rearrangement joins TRBV27 to TRBJ2-7; 8 bases agree with TRBD1. CDR1 is MNHEY and CDR2 is SMNVEV in the germline V gene (reference sequence). The J segment lost 4 bases and the V segment lost 2 bases, leaving 7 bases of the junction unmatched. This CDR3 region has 15 residues. CDR3 loop: CASSLRRDRPYEQYF. The CDR3 coding sequence is TGTGCCAGCAGTTTACGGCGGGACAGGCCTTACGAGCAGTACTTC.

This clone has only a few counts. The chain recombines TRBV5-1 with TRBJ1-1; D is undetermined. CDR1 is SGHRS and CDR2 is YFSETQ in the germline V gene. The CDR3 spans 14 residues. V was pared by 3 bases and J by 1 base, with 10 bases between. The CDR3 DNA is TGCGCCAGCAGCTCACATACAGCGAACACTGAAGCTTTCTTT. Its translation: CASSSHTANTEAFF.

A single count supports this clone. V and J are TRBV6-1 and TRBJ1-1, with D perhaps matching TRBD1 (5 bases). V shed 5 bases and J shed 11 bases, with 18 bases lying between them. The CDR3 is 13 amino acids. CDR1 is MNHNS and CDR2 is SASEGT in the germline V gene. CDR3 loop: CASSQDQGFGAFF. The CDR3 coding sequence is TGTGCCAGCAGTCAGGATCAGGGATTTGGGGCTTTCTTT.

This chain links TRBV9 with TRBJ2-5; 11 bases match TRBD2. Losses at the gene ends were 5 bases for V and 1 base for J; bases not matched to a gene: 4. Germline CDR1 and CDR2: SGDLS and YYNGEE. The length of the CDR3 is 15 residues. The DNA of the CDR3 is TGTGCCAGCAGTTCTAGCGGGGGGTTCCAAGAGACCCAGTACTTC. Translating it yields CASSSSGGFQETQYF.

This chain links TRBV29-1 with TRBJ2-1; TRBD2 matches 8 bases. V was clipped by 3 bases and J by 6 bases; unmatched bases: 1. There are 12 residues in the CDR3. Germline V gives CDR1 SQVTM, CDR2 ANQGSEA. CDR3 sequence reads: CSVERGANEQFF. The DNA for the CDR3 is TGCAGCGTTGAGCGGGGGGCCAATGAGCAGTTCTTC.